The 10 T cell receptor beta chains presented below share a single source sample, sequenced in a study of CD8+ T cells in alopecia areata. Treatment specified: oral pan-JAK inhibitor, 5-10 mg twice daily. Sequencing used cDNA as its template, made by extracting RNA and reverse transcribing it. Only in-frame clones appear in the TCRdb table, and some are missing; sequencing was by immunoSEQ multiplex PCR. In the table there are around 100,000 clones, around 84% of which are singletons. The specimen was CD8+ T cells sorted from blood, collected between weeks 30 and 35, from a patient treated with tofacitinib. The source of these receptors is a human donor with alopecia areata.

Only a few counts were recorded for this clone. The chain employs TRBV30 and TRBJ2-2; D is undetermined. The V gene's germline CDR1 is GTSNPN and CDR2 SVGIG (reference sequence). Trimming cost V 7 bases and J 4 bases, with 7 bases left between them. The CDR3 loop spans 11 amino acids. The CDR3 sequence: CALLSTGELFF. For the CDR3, the DNA is TGTGCCTTATTAAGCACCGGGGAGCTGTTTTTT.

The V call is TRBV19, the J call TRBJ2-1, with D unresolved. CDR1 and CDR2 (germline): LNHDA, SQIVND (reference sequence). V was clipped by 5 bases and J by 9 bases, with 8 bases between them. CDR3 size: 11 residues. CDR3 DNA sequence: TGTGCCAGTAGTTTCCGTGGTGAGCAGTTCTTC. This translates into CASSFRGEQFF.

This chain uses TRBV9 with TRBJ2-1, with D tentatively TRBD2 (6 bases). Germline V gene sequence: CDR1 SGDLS, CDR2 YYNGEE. This CDR3 has 17 amino acids. The V and J ends lost 2 bases and 9 bases respectively, with 24 bases between them. The CDR3 DNA follows: TGTGCCAGCAGCGTCGCCGGGACTCTCCTCGCTTATGGTGAGCAGTTCTTC. Its protein product is CASSVAGTLLAYGEQFF. The full variable domain, completed using reference TRBV9 and TRBJ2-1, is DSGVTQTPKHLITATGQRVTLRCSPRSGDLSVYWYQQSLDQGLQFLIQYYNGEERAKGNILERFSAQQFPDLHSELNLSSLELGDSALYFCASSVAGTLLAYGEQFFGPGTRLTVL.

The chain uses TRBV7-9 and TRBJ2-7; D is unresolved. From germline, CDR1 is SEHNR and CDR2 FQNEAQ (reference sequence). V lost 2 bases to trimming and J lost 5 bases, with 10 bases between them. This CDR3 contains 13 residues. The DNA for the CDR3 is TGTGCCAGCAGCTTATATTCGGGTGACGAGCAGTACTTC. Translating gives CASSLYSGDEQYF.

The chain recombines TRBV6-5 with TRBJ1-5; 8 positions agree with TRBD1. Unmatched junction bases numbered 8, after V lost 7 bases and J lost 3 bases. The CDR3 length is 15 residues. Germline values: CDR1 MNHEY, CDR2 SVGAGI. CDR3 amino acids: CASTAGTGHNQPQHF. The DNA for the CDR3 is TGTGCCAGCACCGCAGGGACAGGTCACAATCAGCCCCAGCATTTT.

The chain uses TRBV7-6 and TRBJ2-7; 7 bases agree with TRBD1. The junction had 14 bases not matched to a gene; V was cut back by 5 bases and J by 4 bases. Germline CDR1 SGHVS, CDR2 FNYEAQ. The CDR3 has 16 residues. CDR3 sequence reads: CASSPNADRDAYEQYF. DNA for the CDR3: TGTGCCAGCAGCCCCAACGCCGACAGGGATGCGTACGAGCAGTACTTC.

This clone was detected once. The chain carries TRBV7-9 and TRBJ2-7, with TRBD1 as a possible D gene (6 bases). The CDR3 has 13 residues. From germline, CDR1 is SEHNR and CDR2 FQNEAQ (reference sequence). V lost 6 bases and J lost 5, with 14 bases in between. CDR3 in DNA: TGTGCCAGCAGTCAACAGGGTTACCACGAGCAGTACTTC. Encoded protein: CASSQQGYHEQYF.

The CDR3 nucleotides are TGTGCCAGCACCTCAGACTGGCGGGTCACAGATACGCAGTATTTT. Translated, it gives CASTSDWRVTDTQYF. The chain recombines TRBV7-2 with TRBJ2-3; a possible D gene is TRBD2 (5 bases). Trimming pared 7 bases from V and 2 bases from J, leaving 16 bases between. The CDR3 runs to 15 residues. In germline, CDR1 is SGHTA, CDR2 FQGNSA.

The rearrangement joins TRBV6-5 to TRBJ2-7, with 9 bases matching TRBD2. CDR1 and CDR2 (germline): MNHEY, SVGAGI. The J segment lost 5 bases and the V segment lost 5 bases, leaving 10 bases of the junction unmatched. This CDR3 has 15 residues. CDR3 sequence: CASSVSSGSQHEQYF. Written as DNA, the CDR3 is TGTGCCAGCAGTGTAAGTAGCGGGAGTCAGCACGAGCAGTACTTC.

The genes are TRBV25-1 and TRBJ2-1, with no clear D. CDR3 size: 17 residues. V lost 0 bases, J lost 0 bases, and 12 bases lay in between. The germline V gene encodes CDR1 MGHDK and CDR2 SYGVNS. CDR3 nucleotide sequence: TGTGCCAGCAGTGAATATGGCATGCGAAGCTCCTACAATGAGCAGTTCTTC. This encodes CASSEYGMRSSYNEQFF.